This T cell receptor beta chain was observed in a study of Ad26.COV2.S vaccination and SARS-CoV-2 variants. Looking at the study overall: Recipients of Ad26.COV2.S got it intramuscularly, once or twice 56 days apart. Overall study results and limits: Measures of TCR breadth and depth may have fallen short of total T cell responses.

Treatment: about 20 received Ad26.COV2.S at low or high dose, single or two shots; several received placebo; per-sample allocation not given. The study sampled participants on day 63 after the first vaccine or placebo injection. Donation came from an adult in Boston who was aged 18-55 years. Wuhan-strain SARS-CoV-2 spike was expressed by the Ad26 vector that made up the vaccine. J lost 3 bases, V lost 3 bases, and 9 bases had no gene match. CDR3 length: 16 residues. Germline CDR1 reads MDHEN; CDR2 reads SYDVKM. This clone was seen more than once but under ten times. The target antigen is unknown. TCRdb keeps only in-frame clones here, not all; method: immunoSEQ multiplex PCR. The table has 350,000 to 500,000 clones, less than 95% seen once.

Sequencing was performed on peripheral blood, taken in a trial of Ad26.COV2.S vaccine versus placebo. The gene calls are TRBV28 and TRBJ2-3; 7 bases align to TRBD2. The receptor was isolated from a person aged 18-60 years who received the Ad26.COV2.S COVID-19 vaccine or a placebo. CDR3 DNA sequence: TGTGCCAGCAGTTTTGAGGGTGCGGGGGAGACAGATACGCAGTATTTT. It specifies CASSFEGAGETDTQYF.